Sequencing of this TCR beta chain was carried out in a study of tissue T cells after allogeneic stem cell transplantation. General study results and limits: TCR repertoires tracked anatomic similarity, regardless of disease or transplant status. Alloreactivity or antigen specificity of tissue TCRs was not determined; some clones might be host cells. Tissue-detected TCR repertoire was only partly captured by blood and spleen T cells.

The length of the CDR3 is 16 residues. CDR1 and CDR2 (germline): LGHNA, YNLKQL (reference sequence). V lost 0 bases to trimming and J lost 0 bases, with 6 bases between them. Concerning this clone: Its antigen is as yet unknown. Genes here carry mouse names. Read coverage stops 1 residue before the CDR3 terminus; the germline J gene supplies the remainder.

Sequencing of TCRbeta CDR3 at survey depth gave sequences and template counts. The table came from immunoSEQ multiplex PCR; TCRdb's copy has only in-frame clones and leaves some out. The data contain around 7,400 clones, around 62% of them singletons. The receptor was derived from a female BALB/c mouse in good health. For the strain, the MHC haplotype given is H2-d. The sequencing input was blood. The rearrangement joins TRBV5 to TRBJ1-6; no firm D call. TRBJ1-6 is reported as an ORF; its role is uncertain. The CDR3 bases that were read are TGTGCCAGCAGCCAAGAAAGCAATTCCTATAATTCGCCCCTCTAC. Amino acids: CASSQESNSYNSPLY. The entire CDR3 sequence reads CASSQESNSYNSPLYF.